A selection of T cell receptor beta chains follows, all from one sample in a study of blood T cell repertoires in COVID-19. Repertoires were generated with immunoSEQ multiplex PCR, while TCRdb's copy carries only in-frame clones and drops some. The sample includes about 73,000 clones, 82% of them seen just once. Sequenced input: peripheral blood. Receptor source: a woman in her sixties or seventies with acute or convalescent COVID-19. Each CDR3 is given with its conserved first and last residue. The D gene is left open where the match is weak.

j_gene: TRBJ1-2; v_gene: TRBV28; d_gene: .; CDR3aa: CASSLRAYGYTF
j_gene: TRBJ2-7; v_gene: TRBV9; d_gene: .; CDR3aa: CASSPGLFYEQYF
j_gene: TRBJ1-2; v_gene: TRBV4-1; d_gene: TRBD1; CDR3aa: CASSQARGISGYTF
j_gene: TRBJ1-4; v_gene: TRBV5-1; d_gene: TRBD1; CDR3aa: CASSVQGGAEKLFF
j_gene: TRBJ2-5; v_gene: TRBV6-5; d_gene: .; CDR3aa: CASKRYRDLSETQYF
j_gene: TRBJ1-6; v_gene: TRBV10-2; d_gene: TRBD1; CDR3aa: CASLWGTGVNSPLHF
j_gene: TRBJ1-1; v_gene: TRBV7-2; d_gene: .; CDR3aa: CASSLTQNTEAFF
j_gene: TRBJ1-2; v_gene: TRBV14; d_gene: .; CDR3aa: CASSQGLSFLF
j_gene: TRBJ1-2; v_gene: TRBV6-5; d_gene: .; CDR3aa: CASRPQGNYGYTF
j_gene: TRBJ1-4; v_gene: TRBV29-1; d_gene: .; CDR3aa: CSVYTGITGEKLFF
j_gene: TRBJ2-2; v_gene: TRBV12-5; d_gene: .; CDR3aa: CASGLVFSRGLTGELFF
j_gene: TRBJ2-3; v_gene: TRBV19; d_gene: TRBD1; CDR3aa: CASVGGQGSDTQYF
j_gene: TRBJ1-5; v_gene: TRBV19; d_gene: TRBD1; CDR3aa: CASTGAGQPQHF
j_gene: TRBJ2-2; v_gene: TRBV19; d_gene: TRBD1; CDR3aa: CASSMDTGVTGELFF
j_gene: TRBJ1-5; v_gene: TRBV3-1/TRBV3-2; d_gene: TRBD1; CDR3aa: CASSPGGISNQPQHF
j_gene: TRBJ2-3; v_gene: TRBV3-1/TRBV3-2; d_gene: .; CDR3aa: CASSGDTYITDTQYF
j_gene: TRBJ2-7; v_gene: TRBV6-6; d_gene: .; CDR3aa: CASSYSPGVSEQYF
j_gene: TRBJ1-5; v_gene: TRBV6-5; d_gene: .; CDR3aa: CASRGAGDNQPQHF
j_gene: TRBJ1-1; v_gene: TRBV15; d_gene: .; CDR3aa: CATSTRENTEAFF
j_gene: TRBJ1-6; v_gene: TRBV2; d_gene: .; CDR3aa: CASRRGGNSPLHF
j_gene: TRBJ1-1; v_gene: TRBV9; d_gene: .; CDR3aa: CASSVSYGNTEAFF
j_gene: TRBJ1-2; v_gene: TRBV30; d_gene: TRBD1; CDR3aa: CAWSLGWTGGIGYTF
j_gene: TRBJ2-7; v_gene: TRBV11-2; d_gene: TRBD1; CDR3aa: CASSPSGQGLRSYEQYF
j_gene: TRBJ1-4; v_gene: TRBV7-9; d_gene: .; CDR3aa: CASSLVDRFYNEKLFF
j_gene: TRBJ1-2; v_gene: TRBV10-3; d_gene: .; CDR3aa: CAISVGVMDYGYTF